The sequence of this T cell receptor beta chain was determined in a study of early T cells in non-severe SARS-CoV-2 infection. At the level of the study: Sequencing used unsorted whole-blood bulk RNA, so chains lack pairing.

Individual cDNA molecules each received unique molecular identifiers attached to them. In TCRdb, the 5' RACE reads were re-called with MiXCR into one record per CDR3 protein. The table records more than 40,000 distinct CDR3 sequences, 5% to 6.5% of them present only once. Germline V gene sequence: CDR1 DFQATT, CDR2 SNEGSKA (reference sequence). V was pared by 7 bases and J by 5 bases, with 16 bases between. The CDR3 extends over 13 amino acids. Study-level findings and limits: Matching results from VDJdb favored anti-spike CD8 responses, leaving private and CD4 specificities undetected.

In regard to this clonotype: Its antigen is currently unknown.

The rearrangement links TRBV20-1 to TRBJ2-3, with a weak D call TRBD2 (6 bases). The material sequenced was whole blood, taken at baseline. This TCR came from an adult who was a healthcare worker with PCR-confirmed SARS-CoV-2 infection or an uninfected control (not recorded which). CDR3 sequence: CSVGGYYGDTQYF. The CDR3 DNA sequence: TGCAGTGTGGGAGGTTATTACGGAGATACGCAGTATTTT.